The 27 T cell receptor beta chains presented below share a single source sample, sequenced in a study of PD-L1 blockade in urothelial cancer. Time point specified: pretreatment peripheral blood. Here immunoSEQ multiplex PCR was the method, and the copy in TCRdb shows in-frame clones only, minus some. The sample comprises tens of thousands of clones, about four fifths of which are singletons, and around a tenth rests with the top ten. The sequencing used PBMCs, collected around atezolizumab (anti-PD-L1) treatment. The receptors derive from a woman in her 70s with urothelial cancer.

This clone has a single count. V gene TRBV7-2 combines with J gene TRBJ2-7, with TRBD1 matching 7 bases. Looked up from germline, CDR1 is SGHTA and CDR2 is FQGNSA. V lost 3 bases, J lost 6 bases, and 8 bases stayed unmatched. This CDR3 has 14 residues. DNA of the CDR3: TGTGCCAGCAGCTTGGAGATGCAGGGGGTCGAGCAGTACTTC. This codes for CASSLEMQGVEQYF.

This clone has just one count. The CDR3 loop is CASSSAGETQYF. In DNA form, the CDR3 reads TGTGCCAGCAGTTCGGCGGGAGAGACCCAGTACTTC. The chain couples TRBV2 to TRBJ2-5; a possible D gene is TRBD2 (5 bases). This CDR3 contains 12 residues. Germline-derived CDR1 and CDR2 are SNHLY and FYNNEI. Trimming stripped 5 bases from V and 4 bases from J, with 8 bases between.

The rearrangement links TRBV28 to TRBJ1-1; no reliable D call. The ends were cut back, 3 bases at V and 4 bases at J, with 6 bases in the middle. The germline CDR1 and CDR2 sequences are MDHEN and SYDVKM. The CDR3 is made up of 12 amino acids. For the CDR3, the DNA is TGTGCCAGCAGTTTCTGGCCCACTGAAGCTTTCTTT. Protein product: CASSFWPTEAFF.

This clone was seen once. The rearrangement uses TRBV5-1 and TRBJ1-4; a weak D match, TRBD1 (5 bases). Trimming took 4 bases from V and 3 from J, leaving 10 bases between them. Germline V lookup: CDR1 SGHRS, CDR2 YFSETQ. CDR3 size: 14 residues. The CDR3: CASSQGASNEKLFF. Written as DNA, the CDR3 is TGCGCCAGCAGCCAAGGGGCATCTAATGAAAAACTGTTTTTT.

This rearrangement joins TRBV2 to TRBJ1-4; a weak D match, TRBD1 (6 bases). Trimming removed 11 bases at V and 5 bases at J, with 12 bases between. The CDR3 runs to 12 residues. Germline V lookup: CDR1 SNHLY, CDR2 FYNNEI. The CDR3 DNA reads TGTGCCTGGGCAGGGGAAAATGAAAAACTGTTTTTT. Protein sequence: CAWAGENEKLFF.

The gene calls are TRBV4-2 and TRBJ1-6, with D possibly TRBD1 on 6 matching bases. Germline lookup yields CDR1 LGHNA and CDR2 YNFKEQ. The germline V and J ends were trimmed by 1 base and 7 bases, with 8 bases remaining between them. This CDR3 has 14 residues. The CDR3 sequence is CASSQAQGNSPLHF. CDR3 DNA: TGTGCCAGCAGCCAAGCGCAGGGGAATTCACCCCTCCACTTT.

V gene TRBV5-1 combines with J gene TRBJ1-6; TRBD1 agrees at 10 bases. The germline V gene has CDR1 SGHRS and CDR2 YFSETQ. CDR3 size: 16 residues. With V trimmed by 5 bases and J by 7 bases, 9 bases remained unmatched. The CDR3 here is CASSPSGTGDNSPLHF. The CDR3 region has the DNA TGCGCCAGCAGTCCGTCCGGGACAGGGGACAATTCACCCCTCCACTTT.

This chain joins TRBV21-1 and TRBJ1-2. TRBV21-1 is noted as a pseudogene. This CDR3 has 16 residues. The CDR3 spells CASSKESGRPNYGYTF. The CDR3, as DNA: TGTGCCAGCAGCAAAGAAAGCGGCAGGCCTAACTATGGCTACACCTTC.

The chain employs TRBV10-3 and TRBJ1-1; TRBD1 agrees at 7 bases. The length of the CDR3 is 11 residues. V gave up 8 bases and J gave up 4 bases; unmatched junction bases: 1. Looked up from germline, CDR1 is ENHRY and CDR2 is SYGVKD. In DNA, the CDR3 is TGTGCCATCGCAGGGGGCACTGAAGCTTTCTTT. This encodes CAIAGGTEAFF.

CDR3 loop: CASSWFQGYEQYF. CDR3 DNA: TGTGCCAGCAGTTGGTTTCAGGGCTACGAGCAGTACTTC. V and J are TRBV27 and TRBJ2-7; maybe TRBD1 (5 bases). The length of the CDR3 is 13 residues. Per germline, CDR1 MNHEY and CDR2 SMNVEV (reference sequence). V was cut by 4 bases and J by 3 bases, with 10 bases left in between.

The V call is TRBV27, the J call TRBJ2-7; D perhaps matches TRBD1 (6 bases). Germline V gene data show CDR1 as MNHEY and CDR2 as SMNVEV (reference sequence). Trimming shortened V by 5 bases and J by 2 bases, and 13 bases separated the two germline ends. The CDR3 runs 14 residues. The DNA for the CDR3 is TGTGCCAGCAGTCGCCAGGGGATTCCCTACGAGCAGTACTTC. As protein: CASSRQGIPYEQYF.

This rearrangement joins TRBV6-6 to TRBJ2-2; 8 positions agree with TRBD2. The CDR3 has 16 residues. V shed 6 bases and J 3 bases; nucleotides not matched to a gene: 9. Germline loops: CDR1 MNHNY, CDR2 SVGAGI (reference sequence). The chain's CDR3 is CASRSTGGKDTGELFF. CDR3 nucleotide sequence: TGTGCCAGCAGGTCGACGGGGGGGAAGGACACCGGGGAGCTGTTTTTT.

V gene TRBV6-4 combines with J gene TRBJ2-1; tentatively, D is TRBD2 (6 bases). CDR3 length equals 15 residues. Germline lookup yields CDR1 MRHNA and CDR2 SNTAGT. V lost 1 base, J lost 9 bases, and 16 bases lay in between. For the CDR3, the DNA is TGTGCCAGCAGTGACTTAGGCGGGGTACTGGTTGAGCAGTTCTTC. It codes for CASSDLGGVLVEQFF.

The chain links TRBV19 to TRBJ2-1, with 11 bases aligning to TRBD1. CDR3 length equals 14 residues. With V trimmed by 10 bases and J by 3 bases, 5 bases remained unmatched. Germline V gives CDR1 LNHDA, CDR2 SQIVND (reference sequence). CDR3 residues: CATTGTGGYNEQFF. The CDR3, as DNA: TGTGCCACCACCGGGACAGGGGGCTACAATGAGCAGTTCTTC.

The CDR3 spells CASSFGGTGGYYEQYF. In DNA form, the CDR3 reads TGTGCCAGCAGCTTCGGTGGGACAGGGGGCTACTACGAGCAGTACTTC. The chain carries TRBV5-6 and TRBJ2-7, with 12 bases that match TRBD1. J gave up 3 bases and V 2 bases, and 6 bases lay outside the gene matches. Germline V gene lookup returns CDR1 SGHDT and CDR2 YYEEEE. The CDR3 runs 16 residues.

V and J are TRBV7-6 and TRBJ2-1; D remains unclear. Trimming stripped 4 bases from V and 3 bases from J, with 7 bases between. CDR1 SGHVS and CDR2 FNYEAQ come from the germline V gene. The CDR3 runs 13 residues. CDR3 nucleotides: TGTGCCAGCAGCTCAGCCAGCTACAATGAGCAGTTCTTC. Translation gives CASSSASYNEQFF.

The rearrangement joins TRBV20-1 to TRBJ2-3, with 7 bases matching TRBD2. CDR3 length: 11 amino acids. The junction had 8 bases not matched to a gene; V was cut back by 6 bases and J by 11 bases. The germline gives CDR1 DFQATT, CDR2 SNEGSKA (reference sequence). The CDR3 sequence: CSAPGEGGQYF. In nucleotides, the CDR3 is TGCAGTGCACCCGGGGAGGGTGGGCAGTATTTT.

The chain joins TRBV14 to TRBJ2-3, with a tentative D call TRBD1 (5 bases). Trimming took off 4 bases at V and 0 bases at J, with 8 bases between the two ends. CDR3 length: 14 residues. CDR1 and CDR2 (germline): SGHDN, FVKESK. CDR3 loop: CASSRQYSTDTQYF. The CDR3 DNA reads TGTGCCAGCAGCCGACAGTATAGCACAGATACGCAGTATTTT.

The rearrangement joins TRBV6-1 to TRBJ2-3; 8 positions agree with TRBD2. Germline-derived CDR1 and CDR2 are MNHNS and SASEGT. The CDR3 is 17 amino acids. Unmatched junction bases numbered 8, after V lost 3 bases and J lost 0 bases. The CDR3 DNA reads TGTGCCAGCAGTGACGGGCTAGCGGGCCTTAGCACAGATACGCAGTATTTT. Its protein is CASSDGLAGLSTDTQYF.

This chain joins TRBV13 and TRBJ1-3; possible D gene TRBD1, 5 bases. V lost 4 bases and J lost 5, with 12 bases in between. Germline V gene lookup returns CDR1 PRHDT and CDR2 FYEKMQ (reference sequence). This CDR3 has 14 amino acids. The CDR3 region is CASSSGLRRNTIYF. The DNA of the CDR3 is TGTGCCAGCAGCTCGGGACTGAGGAGAAACACCATATATTTT.

The chain uses TRBV9 and TRBJ2-1; TRBD2 matches 8 bases. CDR1 is SGDLS and CDR2 is YYNGEE in the germline V gene. The CDR3 is made up of 15 amino acids. Trimming at V came to 1 base and at J to 3 bases, leaving 3 bases not matched to a gene. For the CDR3, the DNA is TGTGCCAGCAGCGTAAGTGGGACTAGCTACAATGAGCAGTTCTTC. Its protein product is CASSVSGTSYNEQFF.

This chain joins TRBV19 and TRBJ1-1; D is perhaps TRBD1 (6 bases). Trimming shortened V by 4 bases and J by 0 bases, and 12 bases separated the two germline ends. Germline assignment: CDR1 LNHDA and CDR2 SQIVND (reference sequence). The CDR3 contains 15 residues. This chain's CDR3 is CASSTSGTLNTEAFF. As DNA, the CDR3 is TGTGCCAGTAGTACCTCCGGGACATTGAACACTGAAGCTTTCTTT.

The rearrangement links TRBV28 to TRBJ1-3, with 7 bases fitting TRBD1. Per germline, CDR1 MDHEN and CDR2 SYDVKM. The CDR3 contains 14 residues. Unmatched junction bases numbered 5, after V lost 6 bases and J lost 3 bases. This CDR3 is CASSSTGVGNTIYF. The CDR3 DNA reads TGTGCCAGCAGCTCCACAGGGGTTGGAAACACCATATATTTT.

This chain connects TRBV11-2 to TRBJ1-2, with 10 bases fitting TRBD1. The V segment lost 1 base and the J segment 6 bases; nucleotides outside the gene matches: 5. Germline CDR1 reads SGHAT; CDR2 reads FQNNGV. The CDR3 totals 15 residues. In nucleotides, the CDR3 is TGTGCCAGCAGCTTAGGACAGGGGGCGTCTCATGGCTACACCTTC. This translates into CASSLGQGASHGYTF.

V and J are TRBV10-3 and TRBJ1-2; D not certain. CDR1 is ENHRY, CDR2 SYGVKD, per germline. This CDR3 is built from 14 residues. V was trimmed by 2 bases and J by 4 bases, leaving 11 bases between them. In DNA, the CDR3 is TGTGCCATCAGTGAGACAGAATGGCGCTATGGCTACACCTTC. Its protein is CAISETEWRYGYTF.

The chain uses TRBV5-1 and TRBJ2-7, with TRBD1 matching 9 bases. CDR3 length: 14 amino acids. J lost 4 bases, V lost 0 bases, and 2 bases had no gene match. CDR1 and CDR2 (germline): SGHRS, YFSETQ. CDR3 protein: CASSLGQGGYEQYF. CDR3 sequence (DNA): TGCGCCAGCAGCTTGGGACAGGGGGGGTACGAGCAGTACTTC. The full variable domain, completed using reference TRBV5-1 and TRBJ2-7, is KAGVTQTPRYLIKTRGQQVTLSCSPISGHRSVSWYQQTPGQGLQFLFEYFSETQRNKGNFPGRFSGRQFSNSRSEMNVSTLELGDSALYLCASSLGQGGYEQYFGPGTRLTVT.

This sequence joins TRBV4-3 and TRBJ2-1; the D is unclear. CDR3 length: 12 amino acids. Deletions cut 0 bases from V and 13 bases from J, with 10 bases between. Germline values: CDR1 LGHNA, CDR2 YSLEER. This CDR3 reads CASSQDVGTQFF. CDR3 in DNA: TGCGCCAGCAGCCAAGATGTGGGCACCCAGTTCTTC.